These 30 T cell receptor beta chains share one sample of origin, sequenced in a study of blood T cell repertoires in COVID-19. The assay was immunoSEQ multiplex PCR, and TCRdb's table has in-frame clones only and misses some. The profile shows almost 55,000 clones, roughly 83% of them singletons. Sequenced input: peripheral blood. The source of these receptors is a human donor in a cohort sampled during active COVID-19.

The V gene is TRBV2, the J gene TRBJ2-3; possibly TRBD2 for D (5 bases). This CDR3 has 13 amino acids. V shed 7 bases and J shed 1 base, with 9 bases lying between them. Germline loops: CDR1 SNHLY, CDR2 FYNNEI. CDR3 in amino acids: CASKRAGTDTQYF. CDR3 coding DNA: TGTGCCAGCAAGAGGGCTGGCACAGATACGCAGTATTTT.

This chain joins TRBV24-1 and TRBJ2-7, with 7 bases lining up with TRBD1. Germline values: CDR1 KGHDR, CDR2 SFDVKD. Trimming took 7 bases from V and 5 from J; bases not matched to a gene: 7. The CDR3 spans 13 residues. As DNA, the CDR3 is TGTGCCACCAGCCCCAAGGACAGGAACGAGCAGTACTTC. Translating gives CATSPKDRNEQYF.

The gene calls are TRBV6-5 and TRBJ2-2; a possible D gene is TRBD2 (7 bases). Germline loops: CDR1 MNHEY, CDR2 SVGAGI. This CDR3 has 15 residues. Trimming removed 11 bases from V and 1 base from J, with 17 bases in between. The CDR3 region is CAVRPGGRNTGELFF. For the CDR3, the DNA is TGTGCCGTCCGACCCGGGGGGCGGAACACCGGGGAGCTGTTTTTT.

This clone was observed a few times. This sequence joins TRBV19 and TRBJ2-2; D may be TRBD1 (5 bases). Trimming pared 7 bases from V and 0 bases from J, leaving 9 bases between. The CDR3 is 14 residues long. The germline gives CDR1 LNHDA, CDR2 SQIVND (reference sequence). The CDR3 is CASKGESNTGELFF. CDR3 coding DNA: TGTGCCAGTAAAGGGGAATCGAACACCGGGGAGCTGTTTTTT.

The gene calls are TRBV7-6 and TRBJ1-5; 12 nucleotides align to TRBD1. The V gene's germline CDR1 is SGHVS and CDR2 FNYEAQ. CDR3 size: 17 residues. The junction had 11 bases not matched to a gene; V was cut back by 6 bases and J by 5 bases. CDR3 protein: CASSRDAGTGGDQPQHF. CDR3 nucleotide sequence: TGTGCCAGCAGTCGTGACGCCGGGACAGGGGGCGATCAGCCCCAGCATTTT.

The chain joins TRBV18 to TRBJ2-1; D is perhaps TRBD1 (6 bases). Germline values: CDR1 KGHSH, CDR2 LQKENI. CDR3 size: 15 residues. V lost 2 bases and J lost 6, with 14 bases in between. The CDR3 spells CASSPGTGSGNEQFF. The CDR3 nucleotides are TGTGCCAGCTCACCAGGAACAGGGTCGGGCAATGAGCAGTTCTTC.

This clone was detected a few times. The chain couples TRBV7-2 to TRBJ1-2; TRBD1 aligns across 12 bases. Germline V gene lookup returns CDR1 SGHTA and CDR2 FQGNSA. J was trimmed by 8 bases and V by 0 bases; bases with no gene match: 7. This CDR3 is built from 16 residues. DNA of the CDR3: TGTGCCAGCAGCTTAGCCGGGGACAGGGGGCGCGGGGGCTACACCTTC. Translation gives CASSLAGDRGRGGYTF.

The chain couples TRBV30 to TRBJ1-1, with a possible D match to TRBD1 (5 bases). This CDR3 contains 14 residues. V was cut by 2 bases and J by 4 bases, with 14 bases left in between. The germline gives CDR1 GTSNPN, CDR2 SVGIG (reference sequence). The CDR3 region is CAWSSLGGLTEAFF. The CDR3 DNA reads as TGTGCCTGGAGTTCCCTCGGGGGTCTCACTGAAGCTTTCTTT.

The V and J genes are TRBV2 and TRBJ1-2, with D perhaps TRBD1 (6 bases). V was trimmed by 4 bases and J by 9 bases, leaving 12 bases between them. Germline CDR1 SNHLY, CDR2 FYNNEI. There are 12 residues in the CDR3. This chain's CDR3 is CASSAGVNSYTF. Written as DNA, the CDR3 is TGTGCCAGCAGTGCAGGGGTAAATAGCTACACCTTC.

This clone occurred once. As DNA, the CDR3 is TGTGCCAGTAAGGGGCTACCCGAGACCCAGTACTTC. Translated: CASKGLPETQYF. This rearrangement joins TRBV19 to TRBJ2-5, with D maybe TRBD1 (5 bases). Trimming cost V 7 bases and J 5 bases, with 11 bases left between them. Looked up from germline, CDR1 is LNHDA and CDR2 is SQIVND (reference sequence). This CDR3 is built from 12 residues.

The rearrangement joins TRBV7-2 to TRBJ1-1; a weak D match, TRBD1 (5 bases). Trimming pared 5 bases from V and 5 bases from J, leaving 15 bases between. Germline V CDR1 and CDR2: SGHTA, FQGNSA. There are 14 residues in the CDR3. The CDR3 region is CASSLSSRVTEAFF. The CDR3 nucleotides read TGTGCCAGCAGCCTTTCCTCCAGGGTGACTGAAGCTTTCTTT.

The chain has TRBV7-2 and TRBJ1-3; D is ambiguous. The CDR3 is 13 residues long. The V gene lost 4 bases and the J gene lost 6 bases, with 10 bases spanning the gap. The V gene's germline CDR1 is SGHTA and CDR2 FQGNSA. The CDR3 DNA reads TGTGCCAGCAGCTCCCGACAAAAAAACACCATATATTTT. Its protein product is CASSSRQKNTIYF.

V gene TRBV19 combines with J gene TRBJ1-1, with 9 bases aligning to TRBD1. CDR3 length: 15 amino acids. Germline V gene lookup returns CDR1 LNHDA and CDR2 SQIVND (reference sequence). The J segment lost 5 bases and the V segment lost 2 bases, leaving 6 bases of the junction unmatched. The DNA of the CDR3 is TGTGCCAGTAGTATATCAGGGACAGGGTGGACTGAAGCTTTCTTT. Amino acid sequence: CASSISGTGWTEAFF.

The chain links TRBV18 to TRBJ2-7; TRBD1 aligns across 8 bases. Trimming took 4 bases from V and 6 from J; bases not matched to a gene: 2. The CDR3 consists of 12 residues. Germline CDR1 KGHSH, CDR2 LQKENI. CDR3 bases: TGTGCCAGCTCACGAGGGACAGGCGAGCAGTACTTC. It codes for CASSRGTGEQYF. The full variable domain, completed using reference TRBV18 and TRBJ2-7, is NAGVMQNPRHLVRRRGQEARLRCSPMKGHSHVYWYRQLPEEGLKFMVYLQKENIIDESGMPKERFSAEFPKEGPSILRIQQVVRGDSAAYFCASSRGTGEQYFGPGTRLTVT.

In this sample, this clone turned up a few times. The rearrangement joins TRBV7-8 to TRBJ2-7; no definite D call. CDR3 length: 15 amino acids. The ends were cut back, 1 base at V and 3 bases at J, with 13 bases in the middle. Germline V CDR1 and CDR2: SGHVS, FQNEAQ. CDR3 nucleotides: TGTGCCAGCAGCTTAGGGGCTGCTGTAAACTACGAGCAGTACTTC. Its translation is CASSLGAAVNYEQYF.

CDR3 DNA: TGTGCCAGCAGACAGGGGGGCTATGGCTACACCTTC. Translation: CASRQGGYGYTF. The V call is TRBV12-3 or TRBV12-4, the J call TRBJ1-2, with TRBD1 matching over 8 bases. With 6 bases clipped from V and 4 bases from J, the junction kept 1 base outside the gene matches. The CDR3 sequence is 12 residues long.

The V call is TRBV6-2 or TRBV6-3, the J call TRBJ2-1; D perhaps matches TRBD2 (6 bases). CDR3 length equals 11 residues. Trimming stripped 4 bases from V and 9 bases from J, with 7 bases between. Germline V gives CDR1 MNHEY, CDR2 SVGEGT. The chain's CDR3 is CASSLGGEQFF. CDR3 bases: TGTGCCAGCAGTTTGGGGGGTGAGCAGTTCTTC.

The rearrangement joins TRBV2 to TRBJ1-4; 11 bases line up with TRBD1. V dropped 3 bases and J dropped 11; count of bases not matched to a gene: 5. From germline, CDR1 is SNHLY and CDR2 FYNNEI. This CDR3 contains 14 residues. Here the CDR3 DNA reads TGTGCCAGCAGTGAGCGGGACAGGGGGAAGAAACTGTTTTTT. The encoded protein is CASSERDRGKKLFF.

This sequence joins TRBV7-9 and TRBJ1-1; D not certain. The ends were cut back, 5 bases at V and 1 base at J, with 14 bases in the middle. Germline CDR1 SEHNR, CDR2 FQNEAQ (reference sequence). The CDR3 is 15 amino acids. The CDR3 nucleotides are TGTGCCAGCAGCACCCAGTACAGACAGAACACTGAAGCTTTCTTT. This sequence encodes CASSTQYRQNTEAFF. Full variable domain (outside the CDR3, taken from reference TRBV7-9 and TRBJ1-1): DTGVSQNPRHKITKRGQNVTFRCDPISEHNRLYWYRQTLGQGPEFLTYFQNEAQLEKSRLLSDRFSAERPKGSFSTLEIQRTEQGDSAMYLCASSTQYRQNTEAFFGQGTRLTVV.

V gene TRBV28 combines with J gene TRBJ1-1; D is unresolved. V lost 6 bases and J 0 bases, leaving 14 bases between the germline ends. CDR3 length equals 15 residues. CDR1 and CDR2 (germline): MDHEN, SYDVKM. CDR3 sequence: CASSPGGLMNTEAFF. In DNA form, the CDR3 reads TGTGCCAGCAGCCCTGGAGGGCTGATGAACACTGAAGCTTTCTTT. The complete variable domain, with remaining parts taken from reference TRBV28 and TRBJ1-1, reads DVKVTQSSRYLVKRTGEKVFLECVQDMDHENMFWYRQDPGLGLRLIYFSYDVKMKEKGDIPEGYSVSREKKERFSLILESASTNQTSMYLCASSPGGLMNTEAFFGQGTRLTVV.

V gene TRBV9 combines with J gene TRBJ1-4; weak D call: TRBD1 (5 bases). Trimming cost V 1 base and J 7 bases, with 17 bases left between them. The germline V gene has CDR1 SGDLS and CDR2 YYNGEE. The CDR3 extends over 16 amino acids. CDR3 residues: CASSVNSVQRGEKLFF. CDR3 DNA: TGTGCCAGCAGCGTAAATTCGGTCCAAAGGGGTGAAAAACTGTTTTTT.

The chain links TRBV10-2 to TRBJ1-3; D unclear. V shed 6 bases and J shed 9 bases, with 15 bases lying between them. Germline loops: CDR1 WSHSY, CDR2 SAAADI. The CDR3 sequence is 13 residues long. In DNA form, the CDR3 reads TGCGCCAGCAGCGCGGCGGGGTCGGCCACCATATATTTT. Protein: CASSAAGSATIYF.

This rearrangement joins TRBV11-3 to TRBJ2-1; perhaps TRBD1 as D (7 bases). The CDR3 runs 15 residues. Trimming took off 0 bases at V and 7 bases at J, with 13 bases between the two ends. CDR1 SGHNT and CDR2 YENEEA come from the germline V gene. The CDR3: CASSLDLQGGNEQFF. The CDR3 DNA reads TGTGCCAGCAGCTTAGATCTTCAGGGGGGAAATGAGCAGTTCTTC.

This chain uses TRBV29-1 with TRBJ1-1; maybe TRBD1 (5 bases). The V and J ends lost 1 base and 11 bases respectively, with 17 bases between them. The CDR3 totals 13 residues. Germline V gives CDR1 SQVTM, CDR2 ANQGSEA. In DNA form, the CDR3 reads TGCAGCGTTGAAGGTCTAGGGGATGGTTACGCTTTCTTT. It translates to CSVEGLGDGYAFF.

This clone was observed once. The chain couples TRBV6-2 or TRBV6-3 to TRBJ2-7; D gene ambiguous. This CDR3 comprises 11 residues. V was shortened by 6 bases and J by 5 bases, with 8 bases between the two germline ends. CDR1 is MNHEY, CDR2 SVGEGT, per germline. The CDR3 loop is CASSPRDEQYF. The CDR3 DNA reads TGTGCCAGCAGCCCCCGCGACGAGCAGTACTTC.

The gene calls are TRBV5-1 and TRBJ2-1; 8 bases map to TRBD1. Trimming at V came to 6 bases and at J to 1 base, leaving 6 bases not matched to a gene. The CDR3 runs to 15 residues. The germline gives CDR1 SGHRS, CDR2 YFSETQ. CDR3 DNA sequence: TGCGCCAGCACCATAGACAGGGGTTCCTACAATGAGCAGTTCTTC. This encodes CASTIDRGSYNEQFF.

V usage is TRBV5-5 and J usage is TRBJ1-2; 8 bases are a match to TRBD1. After removal of 4 bases from V and 5 bases from J, the junction contained 10 bases not matched to a gene. From germline, CDR1 is SGHKS and CDR2 YYEKEE (reference sequence). The CDR3 contains 15 residues. The CDR3 reads CASSTGTGVRYGYTF. DNA of the CDR3: TGTGCCAGCAGCACAGGGACAGGAGTCAGATATGGCTACACCTTC.

This clone has a single count. The gene calls are TRBV7-2 and TRBJ2-5; no clear D gene. V was clipped by 4 bases and J by 5 bases, with 11 bases between them. This CDR3 region has 13 residues. Germline V gives CDR1 SGHTA, CDR2 FQGNSA. In DNA form, the CDR3 reads TGTGCCAGCAGCTCCGCTAGGAAGGAGACCCAGTACTTC. Translated, it gives CASSSARKETQYF.

V and J are TRBV9 and TRBJ2-3; 8 positions agree with TRBD2. This CDR3 comprises 19 residues. Germline lookup yields CDR1 SGDLS and CDR2 YYNGEE. V was clipped by 2 bases and J by 3 bases; unmatched bases: 17. The CDR3 bases are TGTGCCAGCAGCGTTGATAGCGGGGACCTGTTCGAGAGAACAGATACGCAGTATTTT. Residues: CASSVDSGDLFERTDTQYF.

This chain links TRBV5-1 with TRBJ1-6; TRBD1 agrees at 12 bases. The V gene's germline CDR1 is SGHRS and CDR2 YFSETQ. V lost 4 bases to trimming and J lost 7 bases; unmatched junction nucleotides: 9. This CDR3 region has 17 residues. The CDR3 coding sequence is TGCGCCAGCAGCCTGGGACAGGGGGCATTCTTGAATTCACCCCTCCACTTT. This sequence encodes CASSLGQGAFLNSPLHF.